This T cell receptor beta chain appears in the sequencing data of a study of blood T cells in healthy people across ages. Across the study: About one barcoded beta molecule per two T cells came from capture by template switching. Study-level points and caveats: Estimated diversity across one million T cells was deemed an underestimate.

CDR3 length equals 16 residues. Germline lookup yields CDR1 MRHNA and CDR2 SNTAGT. The trim removed 6 bases at V and 8 bases at J, leaving 11 bases unmatched. Using a J-beta primer mix together with a sample-barcoded 5' primer, a second PCR was run for roughly 7 to 11 cycles. The template-switch adaptor, which had 12 random nucleotides, put a tag on each cDNA molecule. TCRdb passed the 5' RACE reads through MiXCR, listing each CDR3 protein once. The sample contains over 1,500,000 distinct CDR3 sequences, 49% of which appear only once. On this clonotype itself: Its antigen is as yet unknown.

This TCR came from a woman aged 40 to 50 in good health. The chain is built from TRBV6-4 and TRBJ2-1; TRBD1 matches at 12 bases. Specimen: blood. CDR3 coding DNA: TGTGCCAGCAGCCGAGACGGGACAGGGGGCCCCCATGAGCAGTTCTTC. Protein product: CASSRDGTGGPHEQFF.